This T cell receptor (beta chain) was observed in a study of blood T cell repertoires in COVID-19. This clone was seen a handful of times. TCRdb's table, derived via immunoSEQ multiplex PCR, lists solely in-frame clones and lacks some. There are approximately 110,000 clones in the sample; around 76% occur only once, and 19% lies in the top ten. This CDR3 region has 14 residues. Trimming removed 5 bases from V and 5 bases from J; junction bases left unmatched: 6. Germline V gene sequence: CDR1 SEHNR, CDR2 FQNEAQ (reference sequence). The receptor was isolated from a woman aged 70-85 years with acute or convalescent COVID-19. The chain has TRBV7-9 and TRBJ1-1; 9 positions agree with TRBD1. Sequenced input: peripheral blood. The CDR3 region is CASSLTGGMTEAFF. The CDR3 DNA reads TGTGCCAGCAGCCTGACAGGGGGGATGACTGAAGCTTTCTTT.